Sequencing of this TCR beta chain was carried out in a study of identifying expanded T cells in peripheral blood. General observations from the study: Over about two and four weeks, about 15 and 19 clones changed, versus 1.2 between replicates.

Collection occurred without any documented infections or immune events in donors. Libraries were prepared by immunoSEQ multiplex PCR; TCRdb keeps only in-frame clonotypes and omits some of them. Of about 91,000 clones in the sample, approximately 89% were seen once. Turning to this clone: Its antigen is currently unknown.

V was pared by 6 bases and J by 6 bases, with 20 bases between. The CDR3 has 16 amino acids. CDR1 is KGHSH and CDR2 is LQKENI in the germline V gene. Sequencing used blood. The genes are TRBV18 and TRBJ1-4; the D gene is possibly TRBD1 (5 bases). The origin of this receptor is a person aged 18-69 years in good health. CDR3 residues: CASSSIRGKSHEKLFF. The CDR3 nucleotides are TGTGCCAGCTCCTCTATTCGGGGGAAAAGCCATGAAAAACTGTTTTTT.